The clone carrying this T cell receptor beta chain was observed many times. The target antigen is unknown. The data are from a study of T cells in Graves' hyperthyroidism and ophthalmopathy. Study-level points and caveats: Prediction of ophthalmopathy progression came a median approximately 7 months pre-onset.

TCR beta CDR3 regions were amplified from RNA transcripts. Carried out on the TCR CDR3, a first-round RT-PCR used the HTBI primer set. One entry per CDR3 protein results from TCRdb running MiXCR on the multiplex PCR reads. The sample carries 640,000 or so distinct CDR3 sequences, roughly 14% recorded once. It was uncontrolled infection, other autoimmune disease, pregnancy or lactation that excluded patients. Diagnoses rested on clinical symptoms, serum thyroxine and TRAb, thyroid ultrasound and orbital computed tomography. Sequenced sample: blood. The receptor was isolated from a woman in her 40s with Graves' ophthalmopathy.

CDR3 DNA sequence: TGTGCCAGCAGCCTCAGACAGGGATGGACTGAAGCTTTCTTT. Protein: CASSLRQGWTEAFF. J is TRBJ1-1 and V is TRBV12-3 or TRBV12-4, with 7 bases lining up with TRBD1. Germline trimming cut 6 bases from V and 5 bases from J; bases unmatched to any gene: 9. This CDR3 contains 14 residues.